These T cell receptor beta chains were read from a single sample in a study of blood T cell repertoires in COVID-19. Sequencing was performed with immunoSEQ multiplex PCR; in TCRdb, only in-frame clones are kept and a portion is missing. Of approximately 390,000 clones listed, approximately 86% are singletons. Sequencing was done on a sample of PBMCs or T cells enriched from blood (not recorded which). The receptor source for this set is a middle-aged woman with acute COVID-19. The CDR3 runs from the conserved cysteine through the conserved F or W. The order of the fields is clone size, V gene, J gene, D gene, CDR3 DNA, CDR3 protein. A D gene is named only where the DNA matches it firmly. Clone size is shown for a subset of rows, as once, few, many or a class of expanded clone.

clone size: .
V gene: TRBV11-2
J gene: TRBJ1-2
D gene: .
CDR3 DNA: TGTGCCAGCAGCTTCCCAGGATATGGCTACACCTTC
CDR3 protein: CASSFPGYGYTF

clone size: .
V gene: TRBV9
J gene: TRBJ2-7
D gene: TRBD2
CDR3 DNA: TGTGCCAGCAGCGTCTCTAGCGGTAGCTCCTACGAGCAGTACTTC
CDR3 protein: CASSVSSGSSYEQYF

clone size: .
V gene: TRBV5-1
J gene: TRBJ2-7
D gene: .
CDR3 DNA: TGCGCCAGCAGACGAATTACAGGTGACTCCTACGAGCAGTACTTC
CDR3 protein: CASRRITGDSYEQYF

clone size: .
V gene: TRBV7-8
J gene: TRBJ2-1
D gene: .
CDR3 DNA: TGTGCCAGCAGCTTAGGGCCCCTCGAGCAGTTCTTC
CDR3 protein: CASSLGPLEQFF

clone size: .
V gene: TRBV29-1
J gene: TRBJ2-1
D gene: TRBD2
CDR3 DNA: TGCAGCGCTCCCGGGACTAGCGGGGGGGCGGGGCAGTTCTTC
CDR3 protein: CSAPGTSGGAGQFF

clone size: .
V gene: TRBV19
J gene: TRBJ1-4
D gene: .
CDR3 DNA: TGTGCCAGTAGGAATCTTACAGGGAAATTAGAAGAAAAACTGTTTTTT
CDR3 protein: CASRNLTGKLEEKLFF

clone size: .
V gene: TRBV5-1
J gene: TRBJ1-1
D gene: TRBD1
CDR3 DNA: TGCGCCAGCAGCTCAGGGGGAACCTACACTGAAGCTTTCTTT
CDR3 protein: CASSSGGTYTEAFF

clone size: .
V gene: TRBV3-1/TRBV3-2
J gene: TRBJ1-6
D gene: TRBD1
CDR3 DNA: TGTGCCAGCAGCCAAGGCAGAGGGGCAGGGGGCCGGAATTCACCCCTCCACTTT
CDR3 protein: CASSQGRGAGGRNSPLHF

clone size: .
V gene: TRBV21-1
J gene: TRBJ2-1
D gene: .
CDR3 DNA: TGTGCCAGCAGCAAAGAGAGGACTAGTTCCCACAATGAGCAGTTCTTC
CDR3 protein: CASSKERTSSHNEQFF

clone size: .
V gene: TRBV7-2
J gene: TRBJ2-2
D gene: .
CDR3 DNA: TGTGCCAGCAGCTTACAGGATAACACCGGGGAGCTGTTTTTT
CDR3 protein: CASSLQDNTGELFF

clone size: .
V gene: TRBV6-1
J gene: TRBJ2-5
D gene: TRBD2
CDR3 DNA: TGTGCCAGCAGTGCCCACTTACTAGCGGGGTTACAAGAGACCCAGTACTTC
CDR3 protein: CASSAHLLAGLQETQYF

clone size: .
V gene: TRBV6-5
J gene: TRBJ1-3
D gene: TRBD1
CDR3 DNA: TGTGCCAGCAGTAGGACAGGGGAAGCTGGAAACACCATATATTTT
CDR3 protein: CASSRTGEAGNTIYF

clone size: .
V gene: TRBV6-2/TRBV6-3
J gene: TRBJ2-7
D gene: TRBD2
CDR3 DNA: TGTGCCAGCAGTGCGAGCCTAGCGGCCTCCTACGAGCAGTACTTC
CDR3 protein: CASSASLAASYEQYF

clone size: .
V gene: TRBV19
J gene: TRBJ1-1
D gene: .
CDR3 DNA: TGTGCCACCAGTGAGGGGGTCGGCACTGAAGCTTTCTTT
CDR3 protein: CATSEGVGTEAFF

clone size: .
V gene: TRBV2
J gene: TRBJ2-7
D gene: TRBD1
CDR3 DNA: TGTGCCAGCAGTCCCGTTCCCGGGACAGGTTATTACGAGCAGTACTTC
CDR3 protein: CASSPVPGTGYYEQYF

clone size: .
V gene: TRBV30
J gene: TRBJ1-2
D gene: .
CDR3 DNA: TGTGCCTGGAGGTCTAGGGGATTCGTTACCTATGGCTACACCTTC
CDR3 protein: CAWRSRGFVTYGYTF

clone size: .
V gene: TRBV19
J gene: TRBJ2-1
D gene: .
CDR3 DNA: TGTGCCAGTAGTCTTAAAAGGGGGGGCTTCGATGAGCAGTTCTTC
CDR3 protein: CASSLKRGGFDEQFF

clone size: .
V gene: TRBV30
J gene: TRBJ1-4
D gene: .
CDR3 DNA: TGTGCCTGGATGACTGCCGGCAATGAAAAACTGTTTTTT
CDR3 protein: CAWMTAGNEKLFF

clone size: .
V gene: TRBV7-2
J gene: TRBJ1-1
D gene: .
CDR3 DNA: TGTGCCAGCAGCTTACAGGTAATTCAGACTGAAGCTTTCTTT
CDR3 protein: CASSLQVIQTEAFF

clone size: .
V gene: TRBV24-1
J gene: TRBJ1-2
D gene: TRBD1
CDR3 DNA: TGTGCCACCAAAACCCCGGGACAGGATATTTTAAACTATGGCTACACCTTC
CDR3 protein: CATKTPGQDILNYGYTF

clone size: .
V gene: TRBV30
J gene: TRBJ1-3
D gene: .
CDR3 DNA: TGTGCCTGGAGTGTTGGGCAGGCCTACTCTGGAAACACCATATATTTT
CDR3 protein: CAWSVGQAYSGNTIYF

clone size: .
V gene: TRBV5-1
J gene: TRBJ2-7
D gene: TRBD1
CDR3 DNA: TGCGCCAGCAGCAAGGGGGGGACAGGGGTCTCCTACGAGCAGTACTTC
CDR3 protein: CASSKGGTGVSYEQYF

clone size: .
V gene: TRBV7-8
J gene: TRBJ2-7
D gene: TRBD2
CDR3 DNA: TGTGCCAGCAAACTAGCGGGGGCCGCCTACGAGCAGTACTTC
CDR3 protein: CASKLAGAAYEQYF

clone size: .
V gene: TRBV5-1
J gene: TRBJ1-1
D gene: .
CDR3 DNA: TGCGCCAGCAGCTTGGTGGTCGCAGGGTCGAACACTGAAGCTTTCTTT
CDR3 protein: CASSLVVAGSNTEAFF

clone size: .
V gene: TRBV6-5
J gene: TRBJ2-7
D gene: .
CDR3 DNA: TGTGCCAGCAGCAATCGACAGACAAACTACGAGCAGTACTTC
CDR3 protein: CASSNRQTNYEQYF

clone size: .
V gene: TRBV4-1
J gene: TRBJ2-5
D gene: TRBD2
CDR3 DNA: TGCGCCAGCAGCCAACTTCTAGCGGGGGGCACCCAAGAGACCCAGTACTTC
CDR3 protein: CASSQLLAGGTQETQYF

clone size: .
V gene: TRBV7-9
J gene: TRBJ2-1
D gene: .
CDR3 DNA: TGTGCCAGCTGGCACAGCAATGAGCAGTTCTTC
CDR3 protein: CASWHSNEQFF

clone size: .
V gene: TRBV7-9
J gene: TRBJ2-1
D gene: TRBD1
CDR3 DNA: TGTGCCAGCAGGGGGACAGGGGCGACAATCGATGAGCAGTTCTTC
CDR3 protein: CASRGTGATIDEQFF

clone size: .
V gene: TRBV2
J gene: TRBJ1-5
D gene: .
CDR3 DNA: TGTGCCAGCACAAGACAGCTCAATCAGCCCCAGCATTTT
CDR3 protein: CASTRQLNQPQHF

clone size: .
V gene: TRBV6-8
J gene: TRBJ1-4
D gene: .
CDR3 DNA: TGTGCCAGCAGTTACAGTCGGCAGGGAAGGGGAAAACTGTTTTTT
CDR3 protein: CASSYSRQGRGKLFF

clone size: .
V gene: TRBV7-8
J gene: TRBJ2-7
D gene: .
CDR3 DNA: TGTGCCAGCAGCCGAGATGTGGGCCCCTACGAGCAGTACTTC
CDR3 protein: CASSRDVGPYEQYF

clone size: .
V gene: TRBV19
J gene: TRBJ1-1
D gene: .
CDR3 DNA: TGTGCCAGTAGTTTCGCGTTTGGATTTGAGGTGGAAGACACTGAAGCTTTCTTT
CDR3 protein: CASSFAFGFEVEDTEAFF

clone size: .
V gene: TRBV7-6
J gene: TRBJ1-1
D gene: .
CDR3 DNA: TGTGCCAGCAGCTTAGAATTTATAGGGAGAGGGACTGAAGCTTTCTTT
CDR3 protein: CASSLEFIGRGTEAFF

clone size: .
V gene: TRBV27
J gene: TRBJ2-2
D gene: TRBD2
CDR3 DNA: TGTGCCAGCAGTTCGGGACTAGCGGGGGGCCGCACCGGGGAGCTGTTTTTT
CDR3 protein: CASSSGLAGGRTGELFF

clone size: .
V gene: TRBV10-3
J gene: TRBJ1-1
D gene: TRBD1
CDR3 DNA: TGTGCCATCAGATCGGACAGGGGGAAGGTTACTGAAGCTTTCTTT
CDR3 protein: CAIRSDRGKVTEAFF

clone size: .
V gene: TRBV5-4
J gene: TRBJ1-1
D gene: .
CDR3 DNA: TGTGCCAGCAGCTTGGGCGGGGCCCTGAACACTGAAGCTTTCTTT
CDR3 protein: CASSLGGALNTEAFF

clone size: .
V gene: TRBV2
J gene: TRBJ2-1
D gene: TRBD2
CDR3 DNA: TGTGCCAGCAGTGAAGAGGCTAGCGGGGGGGATGAGCAGTTCTTC
CDR3 protein: CASSEEASGGDEQFF

clone size: .
V gene: TRBV19
J gene: TRBJ2-3
D gene: TRBD2
CDR3 DNA: TGTGCCAGTAGTATATCCAGCGGGGGGGTTGATACGCAGTATTTT
CDR3 protein: CASSISSGGVDTQYF

clone size: few
V gene: TRBV7-9
J gene: TRBJ2-3
D gene: TRBD2
CDR3 DNA: TGTGCCAGCAGCTTAGTGGGTGGACTAGCGGGGGATACAGATACGCAGTATTTT
CDR3 protein: CASSLVGGLAGDTDTQYF

clone size: once
V gene: TRBV1
J gene: TRBJ2-7
D gene: .
CDR3 DNA: TGCACCAGCAGCCAAGATTGGGTATGGCTAGCGGGGACTTATCTTGTCGACGAGCAGTACTTC
CDR3 protein: CTSSQDWVWLAGTYLVDEQYF

clone size: .
V gene: TRBV19
J gene: TRBJ1-1
D gene: .
CDR3 DNA: TGTGCCAGTAGTATAGGTTTCGGGGGCACTGAAGCTTTCTTT
CDR3 protein: CASSIGFGGTEAFF

clone size: .
V gene: TRBV6-5
J gene: TRBJ1-1
D gene: TRBD1
CDR3 DNA: TGTGCCGGCCGGGACAGGTCATCTGAAGCTTTCTTT
CDR3 protein: CAGRDRSSEAFF

clone size: .
V gene: TRBV3-1/TRBV3-2
J gene: TRBJ2-3
D gene: .
CDR3 DNA: TGTGCCAGCAGCCAAGGAGCCCGAGGGACGCAGTATTTT
CDR3 protein: CASSQGARGTQYF

clone size: once
V gene: TRBV5-1
J gene: TRBJ1-6
D gene: .
CDR3 DNA: TGCGCCAGCAGCCCCCGGAGGGATAATTCACCCCTCCACTTT
CDR3 protein: CASSPRRDNSPLHF

clone size: few
V gene: TRBV10-3
J gene: TRBJ2-5
D gene: TRBD1
CDR3 DNA: TGTGCCATCAGACGAACAGGGGAGTGGGAGACCCAGTACTTC
CDR3 protein: CAIRRTGEWETQYF

clone size: .
V gene: TRBV2
J gene: TRBJ1-6
D gene: .
CDR3 DNA: TGTGCCAGCAGTCAAATAAGGGGCAACCTCCTCCCCCTCCACTTT
CDR3 protein: CASSQIRGNLLPLHF

clone size: once
V gene: TRBV19
J gene: TRBJ1-4
D gene: .
CDR3 DNA: TGTGCCAGTAGTATATCGCCGGGGGTGACCCATAATGAAAAACTGTTTTTT
CDR3 protein: CASSISPGVTHNEKLFF

clone size: .
V gene: TRBV7-9
J gene: TRBJ2-7
D gene: .
CDR3 DNA: TGTGCCAGCAGCTCGAGTACTATAGGTGAGCAGTACTTC
CDR3 protein: CASSSSTIGEQYF

clone size: .
V gene: TRBV7-8
J gene: TRBJ1-3
D gene: TRBD1
CDR3 DNA: TGTGCCAGCAGCTTCGGACAGGGGGGAAACACCATATATTTT
CDR3 protein: CASSFGQGGNTIYF

clone size: once
V gene: TRBV7-2
J gene: TRBJ2-7
D gene: .
CDR3 DNA: TGTGCCAGCAGCTCGTCCACAGGGCTTGGCTACGAGCAGTACTTC
CDR3 protein: CASSSSTGLGYEQYF

clone size: .
V gene: TRBV18
J gene: TRBJ2-5
D gene: .
CDR3 DNA: TGTGCCAGCTCACCAAGTACACGGGGCGGGAAAGAGACCCAGTACTTC
CDR3 protein: CASSPSTRGGKETQYF

clone size: few
V gene: TRBV5-1
J gene: TRBJ1-5
D gene: .
CDR3 DNA: TGCGCCAGCACCATGCCGCGGGGGGGACACAATCAGCCCCAGCATTTT
CDR3 protein: CASTMPRGGHNQPQHF